This paragraph covers one T cell receptor beta chain sequence. Germline-derived CDR1 and CDR2 are MNHNS and SASEGT. The CDR3 is 14 amino acids. Trimming shortened V by 6 bases and J by 2 bases, and 12 bases separated the two germline ends. The method was immunoSEQ multiplex PCR; TCRdb's version includes in-frame clones alone and lacks a portion of them. The sample lists 40,000 to 45,000 clones, 80% to 90% occurring once. This entry is derived from a study of T cell changes during pregnancy in multiple sclerosis. This material consisted of CD4+ T cells from peripheral blood mononuclear cells, taken in the first trimester of pregnancy. The V call is TRBV6-1, the J call TRBJ2-3, with a possible D match to TRBD1 (5 bases). This TCR derives from a female donor with multiple sclerosis, enrolled in a pregnancy study. CDR3 bases: TGTGCCAGCAGATCAGTGACAGCCACAGATACGCAGTATTTT. It specifies CASRSVTATDTQYF.